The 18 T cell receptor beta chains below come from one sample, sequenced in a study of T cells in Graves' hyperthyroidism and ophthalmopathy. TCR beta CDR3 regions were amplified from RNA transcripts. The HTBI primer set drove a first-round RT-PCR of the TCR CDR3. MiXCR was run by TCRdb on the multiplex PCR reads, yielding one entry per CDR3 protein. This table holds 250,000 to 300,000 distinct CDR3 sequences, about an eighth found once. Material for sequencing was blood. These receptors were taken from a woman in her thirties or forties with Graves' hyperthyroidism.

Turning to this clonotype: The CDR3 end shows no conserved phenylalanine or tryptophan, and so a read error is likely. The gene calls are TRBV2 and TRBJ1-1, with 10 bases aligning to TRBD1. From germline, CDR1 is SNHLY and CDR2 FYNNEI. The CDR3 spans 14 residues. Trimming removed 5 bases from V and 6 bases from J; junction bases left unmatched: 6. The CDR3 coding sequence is TGTGCCAGCAGTCTAAGACAGGGGGCTGCTGAAGCTTTCCTT. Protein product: CASSLRQGAAEAFL.

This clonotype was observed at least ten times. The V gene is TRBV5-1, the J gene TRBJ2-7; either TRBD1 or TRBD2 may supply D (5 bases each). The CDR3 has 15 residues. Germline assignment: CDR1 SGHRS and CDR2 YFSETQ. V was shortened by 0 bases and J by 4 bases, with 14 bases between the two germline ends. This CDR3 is CASSLGGTLNYEQYF. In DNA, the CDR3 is TGCGCCAGCAGCTTGGGGGGGACCCTTAATTACGAGCAGTACTTC.

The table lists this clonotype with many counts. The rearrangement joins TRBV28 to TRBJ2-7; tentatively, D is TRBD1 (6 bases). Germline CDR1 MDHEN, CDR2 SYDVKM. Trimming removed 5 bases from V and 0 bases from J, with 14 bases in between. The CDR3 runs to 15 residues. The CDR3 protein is CASSTMDRSSYEQYF. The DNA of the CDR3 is TGTGCCAGCAGTACGATGGACAGAAGCTCCTACGAGCAGTACTTC.

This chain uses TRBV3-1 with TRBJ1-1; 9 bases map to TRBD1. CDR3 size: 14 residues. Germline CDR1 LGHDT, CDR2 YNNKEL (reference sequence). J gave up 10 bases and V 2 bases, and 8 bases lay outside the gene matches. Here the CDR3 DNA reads TGTGCCAGCAGCCAATGGACAGGGGAGGGAGGAGCTTTCTTT. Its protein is CASSQWTGEGGAFF. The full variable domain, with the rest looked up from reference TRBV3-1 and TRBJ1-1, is DTAVSQTPKYLVTQMGNDKSIKCEQNLGHDTMYWYKQDSKKFLKIMFSYNNKELIINETVPNRFSPKSPDKAHLNLHINSLELGDSAVYFCASSQWTGEGGAFFGQGTRLTVV.

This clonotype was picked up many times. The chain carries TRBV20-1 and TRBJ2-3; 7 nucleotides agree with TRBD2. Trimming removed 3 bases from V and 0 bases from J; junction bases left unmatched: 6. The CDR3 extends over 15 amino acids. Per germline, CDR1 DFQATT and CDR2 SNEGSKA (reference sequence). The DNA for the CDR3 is TGCAGTGCTAGTGAAATAGCGGGTAGCACAGATACGCAGTATTTT. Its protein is CSASEIAGSTDTQYF.

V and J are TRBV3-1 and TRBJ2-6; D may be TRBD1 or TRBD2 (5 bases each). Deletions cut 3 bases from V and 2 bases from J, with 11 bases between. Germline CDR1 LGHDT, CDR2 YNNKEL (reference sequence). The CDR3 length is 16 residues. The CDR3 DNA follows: TGTGCCAGCAGCCATAGGTGGGGGACTGGGGCCAACGTCCTGACTTTC. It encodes CASSHRWGTGANVLTF.

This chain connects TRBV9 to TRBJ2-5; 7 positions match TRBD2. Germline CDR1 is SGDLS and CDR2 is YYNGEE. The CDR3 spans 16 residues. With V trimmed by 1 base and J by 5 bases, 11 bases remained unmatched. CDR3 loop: CASSVRGGSGSETQYF. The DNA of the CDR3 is TGTGCCAGCAGCGTAAGGGGCGGGAGCGGGTCGGAGACCCAGTACTTC.

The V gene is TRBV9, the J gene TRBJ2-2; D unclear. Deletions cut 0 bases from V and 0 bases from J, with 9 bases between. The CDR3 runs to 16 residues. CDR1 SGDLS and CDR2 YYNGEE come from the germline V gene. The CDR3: CASSVGVPANTGELFF. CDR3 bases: TGTGCCAGCAGCGTAGGGGTGCCTGCGAACACCGGGGAGCTGTTTTTT.

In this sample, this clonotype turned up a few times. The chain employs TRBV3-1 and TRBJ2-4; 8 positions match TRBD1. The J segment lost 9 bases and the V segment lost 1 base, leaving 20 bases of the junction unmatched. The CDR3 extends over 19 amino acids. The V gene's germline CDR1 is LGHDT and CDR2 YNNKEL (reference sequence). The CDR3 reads CASSQVSGQGAIGSSIQYF. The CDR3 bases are TGTGCCAGCAGCCAAGTTTCTGGGCAGGGGGCTATCGGCTCAAGCATTCAGTACTTC.

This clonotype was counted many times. The CDR3 coding sequence is TGTGCCAGCAGTGACGCCGGGACTAGCGGGGCCCACAATGAGCAGTTCTTC. This sequence encodes CASSDAGTSGAHNEQFF. The rearrangement joins TRBV2 to TRBJ2-1; 13 bases agree with TRBD2. The CDR3 is 17 residues long. Germline V gene data show CDR1 as SNHLY and CDR2 as FYNNEI. J was trimmed by 5 bases and V by 3 bases; bases with no gene match: 7. Full variable domain (missing parts from reference TRBV2 and TRBJ2-1): EPEVTQTPSHQVTQMGQEVILRCVPISNHLYFYWYRQILGQKVEFLVSFYNNEISEKSEIFDDQFSVERPDGSNFTLKIRSTKLEDSAMYFCASSDAGTSGAHNEQFFGPGTRLTVL.

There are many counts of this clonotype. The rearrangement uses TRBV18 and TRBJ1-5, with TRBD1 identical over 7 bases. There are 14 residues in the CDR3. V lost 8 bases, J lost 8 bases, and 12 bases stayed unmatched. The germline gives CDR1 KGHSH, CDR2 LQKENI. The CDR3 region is CASAQTGSKEPQHF. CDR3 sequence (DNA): TGTGCCAGCGCCCAGACAGGGAGCAAGGAGCCCCAGCATTTT.

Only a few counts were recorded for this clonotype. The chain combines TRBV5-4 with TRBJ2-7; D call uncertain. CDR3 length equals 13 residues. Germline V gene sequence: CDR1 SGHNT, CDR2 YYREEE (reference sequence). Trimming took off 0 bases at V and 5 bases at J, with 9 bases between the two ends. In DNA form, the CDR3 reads TGTGCCAGCAGCTTGGTGGAGACGGACGAGCAGTACTTC. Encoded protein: CASSLVETDEQYF.

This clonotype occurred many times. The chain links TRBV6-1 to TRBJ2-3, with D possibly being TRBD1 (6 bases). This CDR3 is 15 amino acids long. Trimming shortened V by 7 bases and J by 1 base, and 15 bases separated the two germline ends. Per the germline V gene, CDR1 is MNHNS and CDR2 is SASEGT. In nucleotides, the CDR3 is TGTGCCAGCAATCAACAGGGATCAGGCACAGATACGCAGTATTTT. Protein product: CASNQQGSGTDTQYF.

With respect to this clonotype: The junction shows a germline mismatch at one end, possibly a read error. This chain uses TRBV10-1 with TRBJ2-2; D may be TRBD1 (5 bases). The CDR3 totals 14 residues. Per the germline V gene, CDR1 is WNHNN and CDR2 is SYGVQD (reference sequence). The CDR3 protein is CATSDFRDTGELFF. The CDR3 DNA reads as TGTGCCACCAGTGATTTCAGGGACACCGGGGAGCTGTTTTTT.

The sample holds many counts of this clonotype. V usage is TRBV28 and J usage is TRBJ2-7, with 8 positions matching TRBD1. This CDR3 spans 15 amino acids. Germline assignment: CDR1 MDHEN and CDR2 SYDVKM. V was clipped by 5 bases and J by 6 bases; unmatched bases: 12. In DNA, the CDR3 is TGTGCCAGCAGTCAAGGACAGGGACGAGTGGGCGAGCAGTACTTC. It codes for CASSQGQGRVGEQYF.

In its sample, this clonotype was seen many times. For the CDR3, the DNA is TGCAGTGCCACTAGCGGATGGAGCACAGATACGCAGTATTTT. Translated, it gives CSATSGWSTDTQYF. This sequence joins TRBV20-1 and TRBJ2-3; 8 nucleotides line up with TRBD2. J was trimmed by 0 bases and V by 6 bases; bases with no gene match: 5. The length of the CDR3 is 14 residues. Germline V gives CDR1 DFQATT, CDR2 SNEGSKA (reference sequence).

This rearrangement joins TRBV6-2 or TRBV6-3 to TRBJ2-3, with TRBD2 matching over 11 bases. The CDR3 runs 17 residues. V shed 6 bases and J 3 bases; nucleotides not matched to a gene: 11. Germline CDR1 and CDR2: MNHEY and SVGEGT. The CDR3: CASSPTSGSPGTDTQYF. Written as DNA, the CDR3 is TGTGCCAGCAGCCCCACTAGCGGGAGCCCCGGGACAGATACGCAGTATTTT.

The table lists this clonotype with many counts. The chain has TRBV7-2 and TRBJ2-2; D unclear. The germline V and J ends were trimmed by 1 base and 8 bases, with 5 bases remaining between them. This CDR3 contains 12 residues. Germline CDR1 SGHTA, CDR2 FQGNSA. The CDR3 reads CASSLGLGELFF. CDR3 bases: TGTGCCAGCAGCTTAGGCTTAGGGGAGCTGTTTTTT.